The 19 T cell receptor beta chains reported below all come from one sample, sequenced in a study of cytomegalovirus exposure and HLA in healthy donors. The PCR was carried out with 60 Vbeta primers and 13 Jbeta primers. The method was immunoSEQ multiplex PCR; TCRdb's version includes in-frame clones alone and lacks a portion of them. This sample's table has about 130,000 clones. The sequencing sample was made of PBMCs. The receptors derive from a man aged 18 to 30 in good health and CMV-seronegative.

The V and J genes are TRBV27 and TRBJ2-6, with TRBD1 identical over 8 bases. V lost 6 bases and J lost 2; bases outside the gene matches: 27. Germline loops: CDR1 MNHEY, CDR2 SMNVEV (reference sequence). The CDR3 sequence is 23 residues long. The CDR3 protein is CASRDRVWISRQGVTTGANVLTF. DNA of the CDR3: TGTGCCAGCAGGGACAGGGTTTGGATTTCCAGACAGGGAGTGACCACTGGGGCCAACGTCCTGACTTTC.

This chain connects TRBV10-3 to TRBJ2-2, with TRBD1 identical over 7 bases. Germline V gives CDR1 ENHRY, CDR2 SYGVKD. This CDR3 is 13 amino acids long. The junction had 0 bases not matched to a gene; V was cut back by 8 bases and J by 0 bases. The CDR3 sequence is CAIDRANTGELFF. DNA of the CDR3: TGTGCCATCGACAGGGCGAACACCGGGGAGCTGTTTTTT.

The chain combines TRBV7-3 with TRBJ2-5; the D gene is possibly TRBD1 (5 bases). The CDR3 is 13 residues long. V gave up 4 bases and J gave up 7 bases, with 13 bases separating them. CDR1 and CDR2 from the germline V gene are SGHTA and FQGTGA. The CDR3 bases are TGTGCCAGCAGCTCTCAGGGTACGGGGACCCAGTACTTC. This translates into CASSSQGTGTQYF.

The CDR3 coding sequence is TGTGCCAGCAGCGAGGGAGGGGTGAACACTGAAGCTTTCTTT. Translation: CASSEGGVNTEAFF. This chain joins TRBV9 and TRBJ1-1, with D possibly matching TRBD1 (5 bases). Trimming took 3 bases from V and 0 from J, leaving 9 bases between them. The germline V gene encodes CDR1 SGDLS and CDR2 YYNGEE. This CDR3 is 14 amino acids long.

V gene TRBV4-1 combines with J gene TRBJ1-2, with 7 bases matching TRBD1. The germline CDR1 and CDR2 sequences are MGHRA and YSYEKL. This CDR3 has 13 residues. After removal of 4 bases from V and 2 bases from J, the junction contained 1 base not matched to a gene. The CDR3 nucleotides read TGCGCCAGCAGCCCGGGACAGAACTATGGCTACACCTTC. Residues: CASSPGQNYGYTF.

The chain recombines TRBV7-9 with TRBJ2-1; 10 bases fit TRBD1. CDR1 SEHNR and CDR2 FQNEAQ come from the germline V gene (reference sequence). V was pared by 0 bases and J by 0 bases, with 5 bases of the junction left unmatched. This CDR3 has 18 amino acids. The CDR3 spells CASSLAGTGVSSYNEQFF. CDR3 nucleotides: TGTGCCAGCAGCTTAGCAGGGACAGGGGTTAGCTCCTACAATGAGCAGTTCTTC.

This sequence joins TRBV7-9 and TRBJ1-3, with unresolved D. Germline V lookup: CDR1 SEHNR, CDR2 FQNEAQ (reference sequence). The V gene lost 10 bases and the J gene lost 0 bases, with 10 bases spanning the gap. CDR3 size: 13 residues. CDR3 nucleotides: TGTGCCACAGACGGGTTCTCTGGAAACACCATATATTTT. It specifies CATDGFSGNTIYF.

The chain joins TRBV30 to TRBJ1-6; 9 positions match TRBD1. This CDR3 has 16 amino acids. Trimming cost V 3 bases and J 9 bases; bases outside gene matches: 12. Germline-derived CDR1 and CDR2 are GTSNPN and SVGIG (reference sequence). The CDR3 loop is CAWRTTGGQGISPLHF. The DNA for the CDR3 is TGTGCCTGGAGGACCACAGGGGGCCAGGGGATTTCACCCCTCCACTTT.

V usage is TRBV7-8 and J usage is TRBJ2-7, with a tentative D call TRBD2 (5 bases). The V gene's germline CDR1 is SGHVS and CDR2 FQNEAQ. Trimming pared 3 bases from V and 0 bases from J, leaving 9 bases between. The CDR3 sequence is 14 residues long. DNA of the CDR3: TGTGCCAGCAGCTTTGAGGGTCTCTCCTACGAGCAGTACTTC. Amino acid sequence: CASSFEGLSYEQYF.

The gene calls are TRBV11-1 and TRBJ2-2; perhaps TRBD2 as D (5 bases). This CDR3 is built from 14 residues. CDR1 is SGHAT and CDR2 is FQDESV in the germline V gene (reference sequence). V lost 1 base to trimming and J lost 4 bases, with 7 bases between them. The CDR3 DNA sequence: TGTGCCAGCAGCTTAGTAGAGGGCACCGGGGAGCTGTTTTTT. It encodes CASSLVEGTGELFF.

Comment on this clone: Other DNA sequences in the same sample also yield this CDR3. The rearrangement uses TRBV5-6 and TRBJ2-2, with D uncertain. This CDR3 spans 12 amino acids. Germline V lookup: CDR1 SGHDT, CDR2 YYEEEE. V shed 4 bases and J shed 4 bases, with 5 bases lying between them. The CDR3 bases are TGTGCCAGCAGCCTTCTCACCGGGGAGCTGTTTTTT. Protein product: CASSLLTGELFF.

V usage is TRBV28 and J usage is TRBJ1-5, with unresolved D. V was pared by 7 bases and J by 0 bases, with 16 bases between. CDR3 size: 16 residues. The germline CDR1 and CDR2 sequences are MDHEN and SYDVKM. CDR3 loop: CASTTPADNSNQPQHF. CDR3 in DNA: TGTGCCAGCACCACACCGGCTGACAATAGCAATCAGCCCCAGCATTTT.

This chain links TRBV5-6 with TRBJ2-7; D unresolved. The length of the CDR3 is 12 residues. Trimming took off 5 bases at V and 6 bases at J, with 12 bases between the two ends. Germline V gene lookup returns CDR1 SGHDT and CDR2 YYEEEE. CDR3 DNA: TGTGCCAGCAGTGTGAGGTTACTCGAGCAGTACTTC. Protein: CASSVRLLEQYF. Complete variable domain (other parts from reference TRBV5-6 and TRBJ2-7): DAGVTQSPTHLIKTRGQQVTLRCSPKSGHDTVSWYQQALGQGPQFIFQYYEEEERQRGNFPDRFSGHQFPNYSSELNVNALLLGDSALYLCASSVRLLEQYFGPGTRLTVT.

This chain links TRBV9 with TRBJ1-3; D is possibly TRBD1 (6 bases). Trimming took off 7 bases at V and 8 bases at J, with 16 bases between the two ends. This CDR3 contains 13 residues. The germline CDR1 and CDR2 sequences are SGDLS and YYNGEE. CDR3 nucleotides: TGTGCCAGCTCGGAGACAGGTCGGGACACCATATATTTT. Its translation: CASSETGRDTIYF.

V gene TRBV7-9 combines with J gene TRBJ2-5, with D maybe TRBD2 (5 bases). The length of the CDR3 is 14 residues. V was cut by 5 bases and J by 0 bases, with 10 bases left in between. Germline CDR1 reads SEHNR; CDR2 reads FQNEAQ (reference sequence). The CDR3 DNA reads as TGTGCCAGCAGCAGCCGAGGGAACCAAGAGACCCAGTACTTC. Protein sequence: CASSSRGNQETQYF. The whole variable domain, remainder taken from reference TRBV7-9 and TRBJ2-5, is DTGVSQNPRHKITKRGQNVTFRCDPISEHNRLYWYRQTLGQGPEFLTYFQNEAQLEKSRLLSDRFSAERPKGSFSTLEIQRTEQGDSAMYLCASSSRGNQETQYFGPGTRLLVL.

The V call is TRBV19, the J call TRBJ2-7; D ambiguous. The germline V gene has CDR1 LNHDA and CDR2 SQIVND (reference sequence). The germline V and J ends were trimmed by 5 bases and 7 bases, with 15 bases remaining between them. CDR3 length: 13 residues. CDR3 DNA: TGTGCCAGTAGTCTCTCTCCAACGAGGGAGCAGTACTTC. Amino acid sequence: CASSLSPTREQYF.

This rearrangement joins TRBV5-8 to TRBJ1-4; no clear D. The CDR3 extends over 15 amino acids. Per the germline V gene, CDR1 is SGHTS and CDR2 is YDEGEE. V was clipped by 1 base and J by 1 base, with 8 bases between them. The CDR3 DNA sequence: TGTGCCAGCAGCTTGTCGGGTATAACTAATGAAAAACTGTTTTTT. Translated, it gives CASSLSGITNEKLFF.

CDR3 nucleotides: TGCGCCAGCAGCCAAGACAGGGACAGCCCTACGTGGACCTACGAGCAGTACTTC. Translated, it gives CASSQDRDSPTWTYEQYF. The chain is built from TRBV4-1 and TRBJ2-5, with TRBD1 matching 7 bases. The J call is in doubt because the DNA end fits TRBJ2-7 better. This CDR3 contains 18 residues. CDR1 MGHRA and CDR2 YSYEKL come from the germline V gene.

V and J are TRBV15 and TRBJ1-5; D not resolved. Germline V gene lookup returns CDR1 LNHNV and CDR2 YYDKDF (reference sequence). The germline V and J ends were trimmed by 2 bases and 4 bases, with 3 bases remaining between them. CDR3 length: 12 residues. CDR3 sequence: CATSRPNQPQHF. CDR3 coding DNA: TGTGCCACCAGCAGACCAAATCAGCCCCAGCATTTT. Variable domain in full (rest from reference TRBV15 and TRBJ1-5): DAMVIQNPRYQVTQFGKPVTLSCSQTLNHNVMYWYQQKSSQAPKLLFHYYDKDFNNEADTPDNFQSRRPNTSFCFLDIRSPGLGDTAMYLCATSRPNQPQHFGDGTRLSIL.